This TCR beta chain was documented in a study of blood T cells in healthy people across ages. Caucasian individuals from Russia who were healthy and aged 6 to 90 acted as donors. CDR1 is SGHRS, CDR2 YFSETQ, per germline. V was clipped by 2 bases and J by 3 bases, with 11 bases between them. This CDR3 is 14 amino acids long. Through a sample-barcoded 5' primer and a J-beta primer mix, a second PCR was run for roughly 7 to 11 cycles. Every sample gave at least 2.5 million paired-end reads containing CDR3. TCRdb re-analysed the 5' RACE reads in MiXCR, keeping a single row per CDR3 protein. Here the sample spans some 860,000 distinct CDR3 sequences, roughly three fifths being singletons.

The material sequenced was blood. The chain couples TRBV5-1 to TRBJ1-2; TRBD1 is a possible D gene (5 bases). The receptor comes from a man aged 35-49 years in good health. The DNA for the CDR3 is TGCGCCAGCAGCTTTGGGGGAGTCGACTATGGCTACACCTTC. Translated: CASSFGGVDYGYTF.